This TCR beta chain was obtained from a study of CD8+CD57+ T cells in acquired aplastic anemia. Looking at the study overall: Sorted CD4+ plus CD8+ cells gave DNA averaging about 3.2 ug. Read counts for CD4+ cells (from healthy donors) averaged about 10.8 million.

The V gene's germline CDR1 is DFQATT and CDR2 SNEGSKA (reference sequence). The V and J ends lost 8 bases and 6 bases respectively, with 16 bases between them. The CDR3 contains 12 residues. As concerns this clonotype: Its antigen is unknown.

Study outcomes and limitations: The CD8+ Simpson's diversity of patients and controls was not significantly different. Patients and controls shared 25 to 30 CD8+ CDR3 sequences.

The study profiled TCR beta VDJ and CDR3 using genomic DNA as template. One entry per CDR3 protein results from TCRdb running MiXCR on the reads. The sample yields 150,000 to 200,000 distinct CDR3 sequences, approximately 40% seen once. Sequenced: sorted CD4+, CD8+, or CD8+CD57+ T cells (not recorded which) from PBMCs. The chain joins TRBV20-1 to TRBJ1-1; the D is unclear. The origin of this receptor is a human donor in good health. In DNA, the CDR3 is TGCAGTCCTACTAGCAACGGCGCTGAAGCTTTCTTT. It encodes CSPTSNGAEAFF.